The T cell receptor (beta chain) described here comes from a study of shared clonotypes between healthy human individuals. Repertoires were generated with immunoSEQ multiplex PCR, while TCRdb's copy carries only in-frame clones and drops some. Among roughly 2,000,000 clones listed, approximately 95% were seen once. CD45RO negativity and positive selection for CCR7 defined naive CD8 cells, a population that excluded terminally differentiated effector memory CD45RA+ cells. This CDR3 is built from 15 residues. Germline CDR1 is MGHDK and CDR2 is SYGVNS. V lost 7 bases, J lost 12 bases, and 25 bases lay in between.

The TCR was taken from a man in his late teens or twenties in good health. Sequencing was done on a sample of naive CD8+ T cells sorted from blood. The rearrangement joins TRBV25-1 to TRBJ2-1; D possibly corresponds to TRBD2 (6 bases). The CDR3 is CASTFRDSYDGGQFF. CDR3 DNA: TGTGCCAGCACCTTCAGGGACTCTTACGATGGGGGGCAGTTCTTC.